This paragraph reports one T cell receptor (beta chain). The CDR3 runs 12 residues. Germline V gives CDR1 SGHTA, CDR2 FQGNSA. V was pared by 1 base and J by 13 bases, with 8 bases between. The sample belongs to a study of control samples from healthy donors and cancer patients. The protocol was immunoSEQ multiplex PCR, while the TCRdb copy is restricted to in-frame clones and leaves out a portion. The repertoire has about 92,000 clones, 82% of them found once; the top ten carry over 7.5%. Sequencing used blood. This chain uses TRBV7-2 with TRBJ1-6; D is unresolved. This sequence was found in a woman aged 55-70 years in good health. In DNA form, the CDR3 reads TGTGCCAGCAGCTTAGGGGGAGGGCCCCTCCACTTT. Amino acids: CASSLGGGPLHF. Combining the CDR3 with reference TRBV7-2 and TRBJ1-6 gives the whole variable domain GAGVSQSPSNKVTEKGKDVELRCDPISGHTALYWYRQSLGQGLEFLIYFQGNSAPDKSGLPSDRFSAERTGGSVSTLTIQRTQQEDSAVYLCASSLGGGPLHFGNGTRLTVT.